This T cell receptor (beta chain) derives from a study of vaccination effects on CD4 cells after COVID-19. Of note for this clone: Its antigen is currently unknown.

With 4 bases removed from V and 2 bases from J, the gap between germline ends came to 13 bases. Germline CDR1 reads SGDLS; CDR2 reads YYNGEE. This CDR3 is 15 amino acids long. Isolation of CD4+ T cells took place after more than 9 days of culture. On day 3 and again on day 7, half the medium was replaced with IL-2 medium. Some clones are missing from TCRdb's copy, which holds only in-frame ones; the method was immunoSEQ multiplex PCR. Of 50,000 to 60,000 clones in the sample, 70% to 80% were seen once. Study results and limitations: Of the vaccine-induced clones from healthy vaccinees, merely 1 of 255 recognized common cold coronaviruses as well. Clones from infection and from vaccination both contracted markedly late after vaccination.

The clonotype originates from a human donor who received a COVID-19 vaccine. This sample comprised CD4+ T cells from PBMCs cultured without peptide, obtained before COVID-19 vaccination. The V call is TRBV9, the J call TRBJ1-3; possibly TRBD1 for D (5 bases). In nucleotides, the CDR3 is TGTGCCAGCAGCATCGGGACCGGGACTGGAAACACCATATATTTT. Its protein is CASSIGTGTGNTIYF.